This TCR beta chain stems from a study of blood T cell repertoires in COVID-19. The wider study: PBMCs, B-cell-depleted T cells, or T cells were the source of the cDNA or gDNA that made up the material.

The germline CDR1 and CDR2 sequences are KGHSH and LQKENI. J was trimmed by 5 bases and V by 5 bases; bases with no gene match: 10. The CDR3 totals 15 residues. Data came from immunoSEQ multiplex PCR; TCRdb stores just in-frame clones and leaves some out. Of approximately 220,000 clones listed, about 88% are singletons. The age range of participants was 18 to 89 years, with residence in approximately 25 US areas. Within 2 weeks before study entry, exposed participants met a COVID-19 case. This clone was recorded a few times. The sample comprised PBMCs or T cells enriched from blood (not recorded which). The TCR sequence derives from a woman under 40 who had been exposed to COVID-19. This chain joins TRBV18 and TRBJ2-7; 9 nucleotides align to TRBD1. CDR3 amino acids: CASSERSGTGNEQYF. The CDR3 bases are TGTGCCAGCTCAGAGCGCTCCGGGACAGGGAACGAGCAGTACTTC. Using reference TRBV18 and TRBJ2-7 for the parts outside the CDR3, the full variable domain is NAGVMQNPRHLVRRRGQEARLRCSPMKGHSHVYWYRQLPEEGLKFMVYLQKENIIDESGMPKERFSAEFPKEGPSILRIQQVVRGDSAAYFCASSERSGTGNEQYFGPGTRLTVT.